One and the same sample provided the 14 T cell receptor beta chains below, sequenced in a study of chemoradiotherapy in HPV16-positive cancers. The data were produced by immunoSEQ multiplex PCR, yet TCRdb's version contains in-frame clones alone and is incomplete. The sample has under 70,000 clones; 90% are singletons. Sequenced here: blood, sampled from a patient who underwent chemoradiotherapy. The receptors stem from a human donor with HPV-associated anogenital cancer.

This chain connects TRBV2 to TRBJ2-2; tentatively, D is TRBD2 (6 bases). Looked up from germline, CDR1 is SNHLY and CDR2 is FYNNEI. CDR3 length equals 12 residues. The CDR3 region is CGGLLNTGELFF. Written as DNA, the CDR3 is TGTGGGGGACTCCTGAACACCGGGGAGCTGTTTTTT. The full variable domain, completed using reference TRBV2 and TRBJ2-2, is EPEVTQTPSHQVTQMGQEVILRCVPISNHLYFYWYRQILGQKVEFLVSFYNNEISEKSEIFDDQFSVERPDGSNFTLKIRSTKLEDSAMYFCGGLLNTGELFFGEGSRLTVL.

The rearrangement uses TRBV5-6 and TRBJ1-1; D is unresolved. Trimming shortened V by 1 base and J by 0 bases, and 7 bases separated the two germline ends. The CDR3 consists of 14 residues. The V gene's germline CDR1 is SGHDT and CDR2 YYEEEE. The CDR3 region has the DNA TGTGCCAGCAGCTTGAGAGGGTTGAACACTGAAGCTTTCTTT. Its translation is CASSLRGLNTEAFF.

The chain links TRBV5-7 to TRBJ1-5; D unresolved. TRBV5-7 is an open reading frame whose function is uncertain. The CDR3 extends over 14 amino acids. Trimming pared 4 bases from V and 0 bases from J, leaving 8 bases between. CDR3 in amino acids: CASSIQSSNQPQHF. The CDR3 coding sequence is TGTGCCAGCAGCATACAGAGTAGCAATCAGCCCCAGCATTTT.

The rearrangement links TRBV30 to TRBJ2-1; D may be TRBD2 (7 bases). Germline V CDR1 and CDR2: GTSNPN, SVGIG (reference sequence). The V end was cut by 4 bases, the J end by 7 bases, with 20 bases between. CDR3 length: 15 amino acids. The CDR3 is CAWTKLGGARNEQFF. In nucleotides, the CDR3 is TGTGCCTGGACAAAATTGGGGGGGGCCAGGAATGAGCAGTTCTTC.

J is TRBJ1-2 and V is TRBV5-4; D perhaps matches TRBD1 (5 bases). Germline CDR1 and CDR2: SGHNT and YYREEE (reference sequence). The CDR3 sequence is 16 residues long. Trimming took 0 bases from V and 0 from J, leaving 12 bases between them. DNA for the CDR3: TGTGCCAGCAGCTTGGGACAGAGCTTAACTAACTATGGCTACACCTTC. Translating it yields CASSLGQSLTNYGYTF.

The V call is TRBV7-9, the J call TRBJ2-5, with TRBD2 matching over 9 bases. V was pared by 5 bases and J by 5 bases, with 6 bases of the junction left unmatched. Germline V gene sequence: CDR1 SEHNR, CDR2 FQNEAQ (reference sequence). This CDR3 has 14 residues. CDR3 nucleotide sequence: TGTGCCAGCAGCCACCGGACTAGCGAGGAGACCCAGTACTTC. Its translation is CASSHRTSEETQYF. Drawing the rest from reference TRBV7-9 and TRBJ2-5, the complete variable domain is DTGVSQNPRHKITKRGQNVTFRCDPISEHNRLYWYRQTLGQGPEFLTYFQNEAQLEKSRLLSDRFSAERPKGSFSTLEIQRTEQGDSAMYLCASSHRTSEETQYFGPGTRLLVL.

The gene calls are TRBV9 and TRBJ1-4; 7 positions match TRBD1. The CDR3 has 18 amino acids. Per germline, CDR1 SGDLS and CDR2 YYNGEE. Trimming removed 2 bases from V and 2 bases from J; junction bases left unmatched: 12. In DNA form, the CDR3 reads TGTGCCAGCAGCGTGGGTTCAAACAGGGGTGGCACTAATGAAAAACTGTTTTTT. Protein sequence: CASSVGSNRGGTNEKLFF. Full variable domain (remainder filled in from reference TRBV9 and TRBJ1-4): DSGVTQTPKHLITATGQRVTLRCSPRSGDLSVYWYQQSLDQGLQFLIQYYNGEERAKGNILERFSAQQFPDLHSELNLSSLELGDSALYFCASSVGSNRGGTNEKLFFGSGTQLSVL.

The chain joins TRBV6-5 to TRBJ1-2; D is perhaps TRBD1 (6 bases). The CDR3 is 15 amino acids. The germline CDR1 and CDR2 sequences are MNHEY and SVGAGI. V was pared by 0 bases and J by 3 bases, with 11 bases between. CDR3: CASSYSGDTYYGYTF. For the CDR3, the DNA is TGTGCCAGCAGTTACTCAGGGGACACCTACTATGGCTACACCTTC.

This sequence joins TRBV2 and TRBJ2-7; D unresolved. V lost 5 bases and J 3 bases, leaving 11 bases between the germline ends. CDR1 is SNHLY, CDR2 FYNNEI, per germline. CDR3 size: 13 residues. This chain's CDR3 is CASSISPYYEQYF. The CDR3 bases are TGTGCCAGCAGTATATCTCCCTACTACGAGCAGTACTTC.

The gene calls are TRBV5-1 and TRBJ2-7, with a weak D call TRBD2 (6 bases). Germline loops: CDR1 SGHRS, CDR2 YFSETQ. Trimming cost V 5 bases and J 3 bases, with 18 bases left between them. The CDR3 spans 15 residues. CDR3 sequence (DNA): TGCGCCAGCAGTCCGGGCGCCCAGGAGGGCTACGAGCAGTACTTC. This codes for CASSPGAQEGYEQYF. The variable domain in full, with the rest retrieved from reference TRBV5-1 and TRBJ2-7, is KAGVTQTPRYLIKTRGQQVTLSCSPISGHRSVSWYQQTPGQGLQFLFEYFSETQRNKGNFPGRFSGRQFSNSRSEMNVSTLELGDSALYLCASSPGAQEGYEQYFGPGTRLTVT.

As for this clone: Other DNA sequences of this sample code for an identical CDR3. The chain carries TRBV5-4 and TRBJ1-2, with 8 bases fitting TRBD1. The V segment lost 2 bases and the J segment 5 bases; nucleotides outside the gene matches: 8. The CDR3 spans 15 residues. The germline V gene encodes CDR1 SGHNT and CDR2 YYREEE (reference sequence). The CDR3 DNA reads as TGTGCCAGCAGCTTAGGGCAGGGGGCGGGATATGGCTACACCTTC. The encoded protein is CASSLGQGAGYGYTF.

The J gene is TRBJ2-1, the V gene TRBV4-3, with 9 bases identical to TRBD2. The CDR3 sequence is 14 residues long. After removal of 8 bases from V and 2 bases from J, the junction contained 4 bases not matched to a gene. The germline CDR1 and CDR2 sequences are LGHNA and YSLEER. This CDR3 is CASGRGGPYNEQFF. The CDR3 nucleotides are TGCGCCAGCGGGCGGGGGGGGCCCTACAATGAGCAGTTCTTC.

The CDR3 DNA follows: TGTGCCAGCAGCTCGAACCGGGAAACCCAGTACTTC. Its translation is CASSSNRETQYF. This chain uses TRBV11-2 with TRBJ2-5; D possibly corresponds to TRBD2 (5 bases). Germline V gene lookup returns CDR1 SGHAT and CDR2 FQNNGV. The CDR3 extends over 12 amino acids. Trimming pared 4 bases from V and 8 bases from J, leaving 11 bases between.

The chain employs TRBV27 and TRBJ1-4; D may be TRBD1 (5 bases). Between the trimmed V and J ends, which lost 5 bases and 8 bases, there was a span of 15 bases. The germline V gene encodes CDR1 MNHEY and CDR2 SMNVEV (reference sequence). This CDR3 contains 14 residues. CDR3 sequence: CASSDLGEGEKLFF. CDR3 coding DNA: TGTGCCAGCAGTGATTTAGGGGAGGGAGAAAAACTGTTTTTT.